This TCR beta chain was profiled in a study of regulatory T cells in long-lasting Graves disease. Time point: newly diagnosed GD, antithyroid drugs for less than 3 months. Researchers made the TCR library from RNA that was extracted from PBMCs. Through Arm-PCR of CDR3 regions and iRepertoire HTBI primers, TCR beta libraries were built. In TCRdb, the multiplex PCR reads were re-called with MiXCR into one record per CDR3 protein. This sample has about 450,000 distinct CDR3 sequences, with roughly 17% found just once. Deletions cut 5 bases from V and 5 bases from J, with 13 bases between. This CDR3 comprises 14 residues. Per the germline V gene, CDR1 is MNHEY and CDR2 is SVGEGT. This clonotype was seen at least ten times. The sample was also reused in another study, on T cells in Graves' hyperthyroidism and ophthalmopathy.

The chain couples TRBV6-2 or TRBV6-3 to TRBJ1-5, with TRBD1 as a possible D gene (6 bases). Specimen: peripheral blood mononuclear cells (PBMCs), collected at new diagnosis, from a patient treated with antithyroid drugs. This receptor was identified in a woman in her thirties with Graves disease. The chain's CDR3 is CASSQGQIYQPQHF. CDR3 DNA sequence: TGTGCCAGCAGTCAAGGACAGATCTATCAGCCCCAGCATTTT.